This T cell receptor (beta chain) comes out of a study of T-cell memory formation after mild COVID-19. Study in general: Largely, the TCR clusters proved donor specific.

Germline CDR1 SGHTA, CDR2 FQGNSA. The CDR3 has 15 amino acids. V gave up 1 base and J gave up 4 bases, with 12 bases separating them. TCRdb re-analysed the 5' RACE reads in MiXCR, keeping a single row per CDR3 protein. The sample has 240,000 or so distinct CDR3 sequences; 9.4% are singletons. General study findings and limits: The finding that pre-infection memory included some responding clones suggested that cross-reactive memory joined.

Many counts were recorded for this clonotype. Its antigen is not identified. The chain has TRBV7-2 and TRBJ2-3, with D perhaps TRBD1 (6 bases). Sequencing used PBMCs or a T cell subset sorted from them (not recorded which). This receptor was taken from a man aged 18 to 30 who had mild COVID-19 (a few samples of this study predate the infection). Cell type and time point are not known. Here the CDR3 reads CASSLDGQSPDTQYF. The CDR3 nucleotides read TGTGCCAGCAGCTTAGACGGACAGTCCCCAGATACGCAGTATTTT. The entire variable domain, with the rest obtained from reference TRBV7-2 and TRBJ2-3, is as follows: GAGVSQSPSNKVTEKGKDVELRCDPISGHTALYWYRQSLGQGLEFLIYFQGNSAPDKSGLPSDRFSAERTGGSVSTLTIQRTQQEDSAVYLCASSLDGQSPDTQYFGPGTRLTVL.